This T cell receptor (beta chain) was sequenced in a study of T cells in Graves' hyperthyroidism and ophthalmopathy. Study results and caveats: Most thyroid clonotypes with frequency above 0.001 were detected in blood.

V lost 5 bases and J lost 5, with 15 bases in between. From germline, CDR1 is GTSNPN and CDR2 SVGIG (reference sequence). The CDR3 spans 13 residues. This clonotype was found many times. What it binds is not known. Patients counted as stable if ophthalmopathy did not develop within 18 months. Investigators excluded patients with uncontrolled infection, other autoimmune disease, pregnancy or lactation. Clinical symptoms, serum thyroxine and TRAb, thyroid ultrasound and orbital computed tomography together formed the diagnostic basis. The investigators amplified TCR beta CDR3 regions from RNA transcripts. In the first-round RT-PCR of the TCR CDR3, the HTBI primer set was used. TCRdb re-analysed the multiplex PCR reads in MiXCR, keeping a single row per CDR3 protein. Found here are some 510,000 distinct CDR3 sequences, less than 25% of them singletons; the top ten hold 26%.

Sequencing was carried out using blood. The clonotype was recovered from a man between 18 and 29 years old with Graves' hyperthyroidism. The genes are TRBV30 and TRBJ2-5, with D perhaps TRBD1 (7 bases). Here the CDR3 reads CAWAGDSGETQYF. The CDR3 DNA follows: TGTGCCTGGGCAGGGGACAGCGGGGAGACCCAGTACTTC.